One sample yielded the 19 T cell receptor beta chains listed below, sequenced in a study of blood T cells in healthy people across ages. A second 7 to 11 cycle PCR used barcoded and J-beta primers. One entry per CDR3 protein, called by TCRdb with MiXCR from the 5' RACE reads. The sample carries roughly 800,000 distinct CDR3 sequences, around 25% recorded once. These data also featured in a second study, about T cells of mothers and their children.

The sample consisted of blood. The receptors were gathered from a boy under 18 in good health.

The V and J genes are TRBV5-1 and TRBJ2-5; a weak D match, TRBD1 (5 bases). This CDR3 spans 16 amino acids. Germline lookup yields CDR1 SGHRS and CDR2 YFSETQ. V dropped 2 bases and J dropped 0 bases, with 14 bases sitting between them. This chain's CDR3 is CASSLPQEKYQETQYF. The CDR3 nucleotides read TGCGCCAGCAGCTTACCACAGGAGAAGTACCAAGAGACCCAGTACTTC.

This chain connects TRBV12-3 or TRBV12-4 to TRBJ2-7; TRBD2 aligns across 12 bases. Gene TRBJ2-1 matches the end of the DNA better, so the J call may be wrong. This CDR3 has 16 amino acids. DNA for the CDR3: TGTGCCAGCAGCAAACGGGCTAGCGGGGGGGCGCATGAGCAGTTCTTC. Amino acids: CASSKRASGGAHEQFF.

This clonotype occurred a few times. The chain has TRBV28 and TRBJ2-7; 10 nucleotides match TRBD1. The CDR3 runs 16 residues. CDR1 MDHEN and CDR2 SYDVKM come from the germline V gene. V shed 4 bases, J shed 3 bases, and the junction held 9 bases outside the gene matches. CDR3 amino acids: CASSWDRGGSNYEQYF. The CDR3 DNA reads as TGTGCCAGCAGTTGGGACAGGGGAGGGTCTAACTACGAGCAGTACTTC.

This clonotype has just a few counts. This chain connects TRBV7-2 to TRBJ2-1; unclear D gene. The CDR3 runs 13 residues. Germline assignment: CDR1 SGHTA and CDR2 FQGNSA. Trimming stripped 3 bases from V and 5 bases from J, with 8 bases between. The CDR3: CASSFWLDNEQFF. In DNA, the CDR3 is TGTGCCAGCAGCTTTTGGCTAGACAATGAGCAGTTCTTC.

This clonotype was seen ten or more times. This rearrangement joins TRBV12-3 or TRBV12-4 to TRBJ2-5; the D is unclear. V gave up 7 bases and J gave up 2 bases, with 11 bases separating them. This CDR3 comprises 13 residues. The CDR3 sequence: CASTHRDQETQYF. As DNA, the CDR3 is TGTGCCAGCACTCACCGCGATCAAGAGACCCAGTACTTC.

This sequence joins TRBV20-1 and TRBJ2-5; possibly TRBD2 for D (6 bases). The J call is uncertain, as TRBJ2-7 better fits the DNA end. The CDR3 is 15 amino acids. Germline CDR1 is DFQATT and CDR2 is SNEGSKA (reference sequence). CDR3 nucleotides: TGCAGTGCTAGCCTCCAGGGCGGGGTATCCTACGAGCAGTACTTC. It codes for CSASLQGGVSYEQYF.

The chain is built from TRBV2 and TRBJ2-2, with unresolved D. The CDR3 covers 18 residues. Looked up from germline, CDR1 is SNHLY and CDR2 is FYNNEI. The germline V and J ends were trimmed by 2 bases and 6 bases, with 22 bases remaining between them. The DNA for the CDR3 is TGTGCCAGCAGTGAATTTGTTGGTCGAGCGTCTTTAGCCGGGGAGCTGTTTTTT. Its protein is CASSEFVGRASLAGELFF.

The V call is TRBV7-9, the J call TRBJ2-3; 7 bases line up with TRBD2. This CDR3 has 17 amino acids. CDR1 is SEHNR and CDR2 is FQNEAQ in the germline V gene (reference sequence). Trimming at V came to 7 bases and at J to 3 bases, leaving 16 bases not matched to a gene. CDR3 sequence: CASIRTVTSVGTDTQYF. CDR3 DNA sequence: TGTGCCAGCATCCGCACCGTTACTAGCGTGGGGACAGATACGCAGTATTTT. The entire variable domain, with the rest obtained from reference TRBV7-9 and TRBJ2-3, is as follows: DTGVSQNPRHKITKRGQNVTFRCDPISEHNRLYWYRQTLGQGPEFLTYFQNEAQLEKSRLLSDRFSAERPKGSFSTLEIQRTEQGDSAMYLCASIRTVTSVGTDTQYFGPGTRLTVL.

This clonotype was found a few times. This rearrangement joins TRBV12-3 or TRBV12-4 to TRBJ1-2; TRBD1 matches 7 bases. Trimming cost V 1 base and J 2 bases; bases outside gene matches: 4. This CDR3 contains 15 residues. The CDR3 region is CASSLVRGLNYGYTF. CDR3 DNA: TGTGCCAGCAGTTTAGTAAGGGGGCTGAACTATGGCTACACCTTC.

The V call is TRBV3-1, the J call TRBJ2-6, with D unclear. Trimming removed 0 bases from V and 10 bases from J, with 10 bases in between. CDR1 and CDR2 (germline): LGHDT, YNNKEL (reference sequence). The CDR3 has 14 residues. CDR3: CASSQDGGPNVLTF. CDR3 sequence (DNA): TGTGCCAGCAGCCAAGATGGTGGTCCTAACGTCCTGACTTTC.

This clonotype appeared a single time. The V and J genes are TRBV2 and TRBJ2-5; tentative D call: TRBD2 (5 bases). The J call may be wrong; the DNA end is better matched by TRBJ2-1. The germline gives CDR1 SNHLY, CDR2 FYNNEI. The CDR3 consists of 13 residues. The CDR3 DNA is TGTGCCAGCAACGGTCCGGGGATTGATGAGCAGTTCTTC. Translating gives CASNGPGIDEQFF.

This rearrangement joins TRBV10-3 to TRBJ2-5; D is unresolved. The end of the DNA is better explained by TRBJ2-7, so the J call may be wrong. Germline V gene sequence: CDR1 ENHRY, CDR2 SYGVKD. This CDR3 contains 15 residues. The CDR3 loop is CAISTMTDSSYEQYF. The CDR3 bases are TGTGCCATCAGTACTATGACGGATAGCTCCTACGAGCAGTACTTC.

Remarks on this clonotype: One end of the junction does not line up with germline, which may come from a read error. The chain employs TRBV11-2 and TRBJ2-5, with 10 bases matching TRBD2. The J call may be wrong; the DNA end is better matched by TRBJ2-1. The CDR3 runs 19 residues. Germline CDR1 SGHAT, CDR2 FQNNGV. The DNA of the CDR3 is TGTGCCAACAGCTTAGAGGCACCACAGGGGCTAGCGGGGGCGATTGAGCAGTTCTTC. It translates to CANSLEAPQGLAGAIEQFF.

The rearrangement links TRBV9 to TRBJ1-4; TRBD1 matches 9 bases. CDR1 SGDLS and CDR2 YYNGEE come from the germline V gene. The J segment lost 4 bases and the V segment lost 3 bases, leaving 10 bases of the junction unmatched. This CDR3 is built from 17 residues. CDR3 sequence: CASSAQPLDRGNEKLFF. The DNA for the CDR3 is TGTGCCAGCAGCGCCCAACCCTTGGACAGGGGTAATGAAAAACTGTTTTTT. The full variable domain, in which reference TRBV9 and TRBJ1-4 provide the parts outside the CDR3, is DSGVTQTPKHLITATGQRVTLRCSPRSGDLSVYWYQQSLDQGLQFLIQYYNGEERAKGNILERFSAQQFPDLHSELNLSSLELGDSALYFCASSAQPLDRGNEKLFFGSGTQLSVL.

V gene TRBV24-1 combines with J gene TRBJ2-5, with 7 nucleotides matching TRBD2. The CDR3 has 15 amino acids. The V segment lost 5 bases and the J segment 1 base; nucleotides outside the gene matches: 6. Germline CDR1 and CDR2: KGHDR and SFDVKD. The CDR3 region has the DNA TGTGCCACCAGTGGGGGGGGGAGGACCCAAGAGACCCAGTACTTC. Translating it yields CATSGGGRTQETQYF.

V and J are TRBV24-1 and TRBJ2-2; TRBD1 is a possible D gene (6 bases). V shed 3 bases and J shed 3 bases, with 13 bases lying between them. The germline V gene encodes CDR1 KGHDR and CDR2 SFDVKD. This CDR3 region has 16 residues. In nucleotides, the CDR3 is TGTGCCACCAGTGATGCTACAGGGTGGGACACCGGGGAGCTGTTTTTT. It is translated as CATSDATGWDTGELFF.

The rearrangement joins TRBV28 to TRBJ2-6, with a tentative D call TRBD1 (5 bases). The CDR3 totals 15 residues. V lost 6 bases to trimming and J lost 4 bases, with 13 bases between them. Germline assignment: CDR1 MDHEN and CDR2 SYDVKM. CDR3: CASSLPRVGANVLTF. The CDR3 DNA is TGTGCCAGCAGCCTCCCCAGGGTCGGGGCCAACGTCCTGACTTTC.

V usage is TRBV6-5 and J usage is TRBJ2-7, with D tentatively TRBD1 (6 bases). CDR1 is MNHEY and CDR2 is SVGAGI in the germline V gene. V lost 2 bases and J 2 bases, leaving 10 bases between the germline ends. The CDR3 has 14 residues. The CDR3 here is CASSYRNRAYEQYF. CDR3 in DNA: TGTGCCAGCAGTTACAGAAACAGGGCCTACGAGCAGTACTTC.

This clonotype was detected a few times. J is TRBJ2-1 and V is TRBV27; D remains unclear. The CDR3 is 12 amino acids. Trimming cost V 2 bases and J 10 bases, with 9 bases left between them. Germline V gives CDR1 MNHEY, CDR2 SMNVEV (reference sequence). CDR3 sequence: CASSLRVGEQFF. In DNA form, the CDR3 reads TGTGCCAGCAGTTTAAGGGTCGGGGAGCAGTTCTTC.